Listed below are T cell receptor beta chains from one sample, sequenced in a study of T-cell reconstitution after alpha-beta-depleted transplantation in children. From the PCR reads, TCRdb called clonotypes with MiXCR, one entry per CDR3 protein. This table has around 700,000 distinct CDR3 sequences, 10% to 15% appearing once. The material was PBMCs, obtained before TCRalphabeta/CD19-depleted stem cell transplant. Every receptor here comes from a girl aged 2-10 years with congenital amegakaryocytic thrombocytopenia, due to receive a stem cell transplant. Each CDR3 is given without its conserved first and last residue. Fields, in order: V gene, J gene, CDR3 protein.

TRBV20-1,TRBJ2-1,SAKGGGGDNEQF
TRBV7-2,TRBJ2-7,ASSLMTGWNEQY
TRBV20-1,TRBJ2-7,SARLPAGASYEQY
TRBV27,TRBJ2-3,ASSLARQGGTDTQY
TRBV29-1,TRBJ2-5,SVRGEETQY
TRBV20-1,TRBJ1-1,SAGDGNTEAF
TRBV5-4,TRBJ2-1,ASRETGRSEQF
TRBV20-1,TRBJ2-1,SASFLVGYNEQF
TRBV20-1,TRBJ2-3,SASSTGPDTQY
TRBV6-2/TRBV6-3,TRBJ1-5,ASSYNLRTETYSNQPQH
TRBV6-5,TRBJ2-7,ASSNTRTVQEY
TRBV6-2/TRBV6-3,TRBJ2-1,ASCLAGGASRYNEQF
TRBV12-3/TRBV12-4,TRBJ2-2,ASSLDGELF
TRBV7-9,TRBJ1-2,ASSLTGTANYGYT
TRBV11-1,TRBJ2-5,ASSLDARTGETQY
TRBV10-2,TRBJ2-3,ASRLAGDTDTQY
TRBV29-1,TRBJ2-1,SVRRPYNEQF
TRBV20-1,TRBJ2-3,SAPLLAGLFTDTQY
TRBV7-2,TRBJ1-1,ASSARNRNTEAF
TRBV4-1,TRBJ2-5,ASSQAGLAGEQY
TRBV6-6,TRBJ2-2,ASRPGGELF
TRBV5-1,TRBJ2-7,ASSSEGTRRAGTLYEQY
TRBV25-1,TRBJ2-1,ASQWDTAFNEQF
TRBV20-1,TRBJ2-1,SASWLAGPAGYEQF
TRBV7-6,TRBJ2-3,ASSLILRGTDTQY
TRBV19,TRBJ2-1,ASSGEQF
TRBV12-3/TRBV12-4,TRBJ2-2,ASTPTPTGELF
TRBV12-3/TRBV12-4,TRBJ1-2,ASSFPIGGTGGHYT
TRBV27,TRBJ1-2,ASSPQRGGYT
TRBV10-3,TRBJ2-2,AISERRESAGELF
TRBV5-1,TRBJ2-1,ASSLLLAGDYNEQF
TRBV11-2,TRBJ2-2,ASSPRTGYLAGELF
TRBV9,TRBJ1-1,ASSPHTEAF
TRBV5-1,TRBJ1-2,ASSTNRDRDSYT
TRBV3-1,TRBJ2-6,ASSQPSLALSGANVLT
TRBV5-1,TRBJ2-4,ASSWGGLENIQY
TRBV4-1,TRBJ2-7,ASSQLAGGSYEQY
TRBV12-3/TRBV12-4,TRBJ2-5,ASRIPAEAQY
TRBV19,TRBJ2-7,ASKRAGSSYEQY
TRBV20-1,TRBJ2-3,TASLWAGRTDTQY
TRBV30,TRBJ1-1,AWSVQGDTEAF
TRBV10-3,TRBJ2-7,AISVAEGPLEQY
TRBV7-9,TRBJ1-6,ASSSWGQGSPLH